The subject of this entry is one TCR beta chain. The count of this clone is one. The antigen this receptor binds is unknown. Per-base quality was not reported, and no clone a single base away is much larger than it. The data stem from a study of cytomegalovirus exposure and HLA in healthy donors (dated by TCRdb to the late 2010s). Study-level background: A later analysis indicated that the 120 or so validation repertoires were generated on the platform also employed for the 700 or so repertoires of the first cohort. The study was designed to test whether signatures of past pathogen exposure could be identified by cataloging public T cell receptors. Besides the first cohort of 666 subjects, a separate validation cohort made up of 120 different subjects was used. To predict cytomegalovirus infection status, the study combined high-throughput TCR immunosequencing, statistical association of individual TCRs with disease status, and machine learning. General findings and caveats noted by the study authors: A total of 150 or so TCR beta chains were listed by the study as associated with cytomegalovirus. All 120 or so repertoires were used to score co-occurrence in the validation cohort in a later analysis, because that analysis had no HLA typing for the cohort. In vitro tests confirmed that a few of the cytomegalovirus-associated TCR beta chains recognize cytomegalovirus antigens. The classifier was reported to diagnose cytomegalovirus status with high specificity and sensitivity in both the original and validation cohorts. In a later analysis, TCRs clustered in the first cohort were found to also tend to co-occur in the 120 or so validation repertoires, with 90% to 95% of cluster scores above 0. Most TCR sequences were seen in very few donors, while some public TCRs were found in many individuals. According to the authors, the approach could potentially be generalized to other disease states and immunological phenotypes.

Library generation was performed with the immunoSEQ multiplex PCR assay. From the authors' description of their analysis: A statistical classification framework was built for diagnosing cytomegalovirus status from the catalog of TCR beta chain sequences. TCRdb provides this immuneACCESS table in a form limited to in-frame rearrangements. Some clones are lacking; in checked studies, under half of them reflect an unresolved V gene, and why the rest are absent is not known. The DNA was the basis for D and trimming; V, J and clone size are from that table. In all, the sample holds around 400,000 clones, and 86% of those were seen once. In total, the top ten clones hold about 0.8% of the sample. Separate from the roughly 660-subject first cohort, the validation cohort of some 130 subjects was the group to which the donors belonged. Between the V and J ends, shortened by 2 bases and 1 base respectively, the junction contains 10 bases. For CDR1 and CDR2, the germline V gene lists MDHEN and SYDVKM. Reading from cysteine to phenylalanine, the CDR3 counts 15 amino acids. This entry keeps only the CDR3 DNA: 45 bases, framed from base 1.

The source of this sequence is a woman aged 18-35 years in good health and CMV-seronegative. The sequencing sample was made of PBMCs. The rearrangement joined TRBV28 to TRBJ2-3; a tentative D match to TRBD2 spans 5 bases. This receptor carries the CDR3 CASSLPGIRTDTQYF. The bases read TGTGCCAGCAGTTTACCGGGGATCCGCACAGATACGCAGTATTTT.